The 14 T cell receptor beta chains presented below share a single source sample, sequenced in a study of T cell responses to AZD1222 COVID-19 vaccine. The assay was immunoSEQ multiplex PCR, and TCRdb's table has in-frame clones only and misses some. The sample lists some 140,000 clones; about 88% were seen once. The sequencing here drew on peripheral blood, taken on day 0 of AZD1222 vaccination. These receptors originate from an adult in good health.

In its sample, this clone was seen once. The CDR3 DNA reads TGCGCCAGCAGCCCCCTGGGTAGCGGGAGGCTGGGGGAGACCCAGTACTTC. This gives the protein CASSPLGSGRLGETQYF. The V call is TRBV5-1, the J call TRBJ2-5; 10 bases agree with TRBD2. Looked up from germline, CDR1 is SGHRS and CDR2 is YFSETQ. The length of the CDR3 is 17 residues. V dropped 4 bases and J dropped 5; count of bases not matched to a gene: 14.

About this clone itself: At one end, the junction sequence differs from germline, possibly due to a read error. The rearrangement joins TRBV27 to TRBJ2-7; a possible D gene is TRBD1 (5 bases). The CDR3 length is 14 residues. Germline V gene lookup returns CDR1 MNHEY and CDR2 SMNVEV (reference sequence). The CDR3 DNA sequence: TGTGCCAGCAGATTATCCCTGCAGGGCTACGAGCAGTACTTC. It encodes CASRLSLQGYEQYF.

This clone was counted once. Here the CDR3 reads CASSSLKRNGYTF. Here the CDR3 DNA reads TGTGCCAGCAGCTCCCTCAAAAGGAATGGCTACACCTTC. The rearrangement links TRBV11-2 to TRBJ1-2; D remains unclear. The V end was cut by 4 bases, the J end by 6 bases, with 12 bases between. Per germline, CDR1 SGHAT and CDR2 FQNNGV. CDR3 size: 13 residues.

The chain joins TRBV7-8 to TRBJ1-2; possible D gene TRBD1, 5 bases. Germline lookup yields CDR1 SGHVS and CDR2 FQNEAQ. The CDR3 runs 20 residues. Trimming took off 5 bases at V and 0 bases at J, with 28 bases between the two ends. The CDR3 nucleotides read TGTGCCAGCAGCCCTGGAGGGGTGGGCTCAGGACTAAATACTAACTATGGCTACACCTTC. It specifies CASSPGGVGSGLNTNYGYTF.

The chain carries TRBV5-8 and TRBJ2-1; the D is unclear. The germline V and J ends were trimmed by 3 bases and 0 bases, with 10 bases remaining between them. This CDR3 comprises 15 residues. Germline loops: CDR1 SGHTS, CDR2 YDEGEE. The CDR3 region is CASSSPAPSYNEQFF. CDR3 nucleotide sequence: TGTGCCAGCAGCTCGCCAGCGCCCTCCTACAATGAGCAGTTCTTC.

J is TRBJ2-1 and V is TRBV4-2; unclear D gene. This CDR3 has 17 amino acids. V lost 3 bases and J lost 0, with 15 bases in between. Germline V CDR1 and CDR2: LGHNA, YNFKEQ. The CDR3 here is CASSQATVRHSYNEQFF. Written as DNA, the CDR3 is TGTGCCAGCAGCCAGGCCACGGTGCGGCACTCCTACAATGAGCAGTTCTTC.

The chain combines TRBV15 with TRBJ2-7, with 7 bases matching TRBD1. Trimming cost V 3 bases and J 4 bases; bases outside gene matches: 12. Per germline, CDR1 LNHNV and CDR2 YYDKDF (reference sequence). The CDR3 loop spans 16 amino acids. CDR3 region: CATSSITAQGSYEQYF. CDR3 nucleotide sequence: TGTGCCACCAGCAGCATTACAGCACAGGGGAGTTACGAGCAGTACTTC. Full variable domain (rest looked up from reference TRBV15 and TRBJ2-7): DAMVIQNPRYQVTQFGKPVTLSCSQTLNHNVMYWYQQKSSQAPKLLFHYYDKDFNNEADTPDNFQSRRPNTSFCFLDIRSPGLGDTAMYLCATSSITAQGSYEQYFGPGTRLTVT.

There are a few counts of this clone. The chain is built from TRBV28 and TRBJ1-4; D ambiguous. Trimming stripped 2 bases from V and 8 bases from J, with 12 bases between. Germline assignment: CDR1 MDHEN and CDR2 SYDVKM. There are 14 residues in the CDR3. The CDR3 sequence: CASSLPASREKLFF. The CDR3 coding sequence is TGTGCCAGCAGTTTACCCGCGAGTCGGGAAAAACTGTTTTTT.

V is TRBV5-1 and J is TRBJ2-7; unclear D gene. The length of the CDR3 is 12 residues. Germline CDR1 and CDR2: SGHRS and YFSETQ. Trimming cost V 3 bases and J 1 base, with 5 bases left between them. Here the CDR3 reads CASSSPSYEQYF. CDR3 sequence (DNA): TGCGCCAGCAGCTCGCCTTCCTACGAGCAGTACTTC.

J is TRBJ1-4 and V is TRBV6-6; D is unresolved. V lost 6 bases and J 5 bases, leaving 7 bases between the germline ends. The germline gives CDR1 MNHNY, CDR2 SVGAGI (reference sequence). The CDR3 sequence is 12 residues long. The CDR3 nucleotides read TGTGCCAGCAGGTTGAGGAATGAAAAACTGTTTTTT. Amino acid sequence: CASRLRNEKLFF.

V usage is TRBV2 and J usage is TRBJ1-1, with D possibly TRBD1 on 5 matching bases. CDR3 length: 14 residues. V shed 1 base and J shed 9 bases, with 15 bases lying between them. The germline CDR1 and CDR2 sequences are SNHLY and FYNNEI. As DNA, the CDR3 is TGTGCCAGCAGTGAAGGAGGGGCAAGGGAAAAAGCTTTCTTT. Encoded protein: CASSEGGAREKAFF.

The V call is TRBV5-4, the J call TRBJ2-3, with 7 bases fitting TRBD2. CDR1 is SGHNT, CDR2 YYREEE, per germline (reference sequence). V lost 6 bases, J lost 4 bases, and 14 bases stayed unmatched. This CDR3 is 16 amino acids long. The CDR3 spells CASTRRGGRAPDTQYF. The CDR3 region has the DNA TGTGCCAGCACCCGGAGAGGTGGGAGGGCCCCAGATACGCAGTATTTT.

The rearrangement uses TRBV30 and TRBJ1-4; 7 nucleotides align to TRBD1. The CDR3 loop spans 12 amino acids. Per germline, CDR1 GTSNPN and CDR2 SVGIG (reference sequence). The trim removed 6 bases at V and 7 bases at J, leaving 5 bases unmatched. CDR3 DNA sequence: TGTGCCTGCTTGGGACAGCTTGAAAAACTGTTTTTT. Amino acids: CACLGQLEKLFF.

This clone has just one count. DNA for the CDR3: TGTGCCAGCAGTGACCCTGACAGTGAAACAACTAATGAAAAACTGTTTTTT. Residues: CASSDPDSETTNEKLFF. The chain is built from TRBV2 and TRBJ1-4, with a tentative D call TRBD1 (5 bases). The V gene lost 3 bases and the J gene lost 0 bases, with 14 bases spanning the gap. The CDR3 spans 17 residues. CDR1 SNHLY and CDR2 FYNNEI come from the germline V gene.